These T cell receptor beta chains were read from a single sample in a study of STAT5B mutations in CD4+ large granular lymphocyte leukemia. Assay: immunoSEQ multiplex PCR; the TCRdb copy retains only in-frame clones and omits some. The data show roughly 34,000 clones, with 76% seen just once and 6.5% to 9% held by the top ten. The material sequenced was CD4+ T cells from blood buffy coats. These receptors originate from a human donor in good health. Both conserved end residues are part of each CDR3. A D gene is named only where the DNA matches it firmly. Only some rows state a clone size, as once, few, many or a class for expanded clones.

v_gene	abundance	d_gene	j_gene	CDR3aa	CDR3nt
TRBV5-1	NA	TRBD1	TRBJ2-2	CASSFTGGTGELFF	TGCGCCAGCAGCTTCACAGGGGGCACCGGGGAGCTGTTTTTT
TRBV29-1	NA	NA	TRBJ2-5	CSVARRLGGETQYF	TGCAGCGTCGCTCGTAGACTAGGAGGGGAGACCCAGTACTTC
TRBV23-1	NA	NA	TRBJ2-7	CASSQLGQGSIQYEQYF	TGCGCCAGCAGTCAATTAGGTCAGGGGTCAATTCAATACGAGCAGTACTTC
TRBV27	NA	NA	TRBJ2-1	CASSRNRPANEQFF	TGTGCCAGCAGCCGAAATCGGCCCGCAAATGAGCAGTTCTTC
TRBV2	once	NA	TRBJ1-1	CASSGESLGAFF	TGTGCCAGCAGTGGGGAGTCCCTCGGGGCTTTCTTT
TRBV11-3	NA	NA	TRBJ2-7	CASSPGGGAADEQYF	TGTGCCAGCAGCCCTGGAGGGGGGGCGGCGGATGAGCAGTACTTC
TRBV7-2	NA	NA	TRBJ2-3	CASSLGGVKADTQYF	TGTGCCAGCAGCTTAGGGGGAGTAAAGGCAGATACGCAGTATTTT
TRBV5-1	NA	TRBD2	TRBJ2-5	CASSMLAVYSATEETQYF	TGCGCCAGCAGTATGCTAGCGGTCTACTCAGCCACTGAAGAGACCCAGTACTTC
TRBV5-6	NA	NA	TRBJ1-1	CASSLGWRGMNTEAFF	TGTGCCAGCAGCTTGGGGTGGAGGGGCATGAACACTGAAGCTTTCTTT
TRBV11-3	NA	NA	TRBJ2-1	CASSLTGYSYNEQFF	TGTGCCAGCAGCTTAACGGGCTACTCCTACAATGAGCAGTTCTTC
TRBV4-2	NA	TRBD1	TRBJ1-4	CASSRQGGSNEKLFF	TGTGCCAGCAGCCGACAGGGGGGGTCTAATGAAAAACTGTTTTTT
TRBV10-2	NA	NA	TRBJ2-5	CASSGVREETQYF	TGCGCCAGCAGTGGGGTCAGGGAAGAGACCCAGTACTTC
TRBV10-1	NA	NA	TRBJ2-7	CASSAGDTKGYEQYF	TGCGCCAGCTCGGCCGGGGACACAAAAGGCTACGAGCAGTACTTC
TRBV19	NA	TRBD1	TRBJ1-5	CASSTGQGVSAGQPQHF	TGTGCCAGTAGTACAGGACAGGGTGTTAGCGCCGGTCAGCCCCAGCATTTT
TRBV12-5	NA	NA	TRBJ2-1	CASGLVTQDSYNEQFF	TGTGCTAGTGGTTTGGTCACCCAAGACTCCTACAATGAGCAGTTCTTC
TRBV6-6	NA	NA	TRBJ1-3	CASSISGTFGNTIYF	TGTGCCAGCAGTATCTCCGGGACATTTGGAAACACCATATATTTT
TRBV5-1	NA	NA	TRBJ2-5	CASSFLAGAGETQYF	TGCGCCAGCAGCTTTCTCGCGGGGGCAGGGGAGACCCAGTACTTC
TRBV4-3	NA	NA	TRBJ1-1	CASSRRAALNTEAFF	TGCGCCAGCAGCCGCCGGGCAGCTTTGAACACTGAAGCTTTCTTT
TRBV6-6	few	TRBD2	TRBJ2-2	CASSYSSGGSTGELFF	TGTGCCAGCAGTTACTCGAGCGGGGGTAGCACCGGGGAGCTGTTTTTT
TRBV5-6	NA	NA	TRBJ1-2	CASSLLGPGGYTF	TGTGCCAGCAGCCTTCTTGGCCCGGGGGGCTACACCTTC
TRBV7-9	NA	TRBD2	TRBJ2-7	CASSSVGAPSGGVYEQYF	TGTGCCAGCAGCTCAGTGGGGGCCCCCAGCGGGGGTGTCTACGAGCAGTACTTC
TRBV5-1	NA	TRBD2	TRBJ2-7	CASSNSGTNYEQYF	TGCGCCAGCAGCAATTCCGGGACTAACTACGAGCAGTACTTC
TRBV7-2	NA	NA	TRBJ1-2	CASSLSTAYYGYTF	TGTGCCAGCAGCTTATCGACGGCCTACTATGGCTACACCTTC
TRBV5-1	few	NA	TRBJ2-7	CASSLDSSDDYEQYF	TGCGCCAGCAGCTTAGACAGCTCGGACGACTACGAGCAGTACTTC
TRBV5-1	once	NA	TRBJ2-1	CASSLSSGRSYNEQFF	TGCGCCAGCAGCTTGTCCTCAGGTAGATCCTACAATGAGCAGTTCTTC
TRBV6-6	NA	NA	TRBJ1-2	CASSYSVNSNYGYTF	TGTGCCAGCAGTTACTCGGTGAACTCTAACTATGGCTACACCTTC
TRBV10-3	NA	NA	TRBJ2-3	CATTFRDTDTDTQYF	TGTGCCACCACCTTCCGGGACACAGACACAGATACGCAGTATTTT